Shown below are 28 T cell receptor beta chains from a single sample sequenced in a study of T cell clonotyping in hematopoietic cell transplantation. Clones were sequenced by immunoSEQ multiplex PCR, and TCRdb holds only the in-frame ones, with some missing. The profile covers 70,000 or so clones, with 90% to 95% appearing a single time and roughly 1.7% taken by the ten largest. The sequenced material came from peripheral blood mononuclear cells. These receptors were taken from a man in his fifties or sixties in good health. Some clones in this sample may be carry-over from other donors' samples.

This CDR3 is CASSLFDANDEAFF. In DNA form, the CDR3 reads TGCGCCAGCAGCTTGTTTGATGCAAATGATGAAGCTTTCTTT. J is TRBJ1-1 and V is TRBV5-1; no clear D. Trimming shortened V by 1 base and J by 7 bases, and 14 bases separated the two germline ends. This CDR3 is built from 14 residues. CDR1 SGHRS and CDR2 YFSETQ come from the germline V gene.

This sequence joins TRBV5-1 and TRBJ2-1, with TRBD2 identical over 13 bases. Germline V gives CDR1 SGHRS, CDR2 YFSETQ. The CDR3 is 16 residues long. The V segment lost 4 bases and the J segment 4 bases; nucleotides outside the gene matches: 5. The DNA for the CDR3 is TGCGCCAGCAGCACTAGCGGGGGGGGCAATTACAATGAGCAGTTCTTC. It yields the protein CASSTSGGGNYNEQFF.

The gene calls are TRBV21-1 and TRBJ1-5; the table assigns TRBD1, which was not confirmed against the DNA. TRBV21-1 is designated a pseudogene. The CDR3 contains 14 residues. The CDR3 protein is CASSKGQGNQPQHF. The CDR3 DNA sequence: TGTGCCAGCAGCAAAGGGCAGGGGAATCAGCCCCAGCATTTT.

This rearrangement joins TRBV7-9 to TRBJ1-6, with TRBD1 matching over 8 bases. V shed 5 bases, J shed 5 bases, and the junction held 5 bases outside the gene matches. Looked up from germline, CDR1 is SEHNR and CDR2 is FQNEAQ (reference sequence). This CDR3 has 15 residues. In DNA form, the CDR3 reads TGTGCCAGCAGCAGAGGACAGGGCGATAATTCACCCCTCCACTTT. As protein: CASSRGQGDNSPLHF.

The J gene is TRBJ2-3, the V gene TRBV5-1; 15 bases align to TRBD2. The V and J ends lost 3 bases and 5 bases, in that order; junction bases with no gene match: 7. Germline values: CDR1 SGHRS, CDR2 YFSETQ. This CDR3 has 17 residues. In nucleotides, the CDR3 is TGCGCCAGCAGCTGGACTAGCGGGGGGGCCGGGGGAGATACGCAGTATTTT. This encodes CASSWTSGGAGGDTQYF.

V and J are TRBV25-1 and TRBJ2-7; 8 nucleotides align to TRBD1. With V trimmed by 6 bases and J by 2 bases, 9 bases remained unmatched. This CDR3 is built from 15 residues. Germline values: CDR1 MGHDK, CDR2 SYGVNS. The CDR3 reads CASSQTGQGAYEQYF. The CDR3 DNA reads TGTGCCAGCAGCCAAACCGGACAGGGTGCCTACGAGCAGTACTTC.

V and J are TRBV5-4 and TRBJ2-3; TRBD2 matches at 12 bases. CDR1 and CDR2 from the germline V gene are SGHNT and YYREEE (reference sequence). Losses at the gene ends were 1 base for V and 4 bases for J; bases not matched to a gene: 7. CDR3 length: 17 residues. The CDR3 DNA reads TGTGCCAGCAGCTTGATCGGGACTAGCGGGCGAGCAGATACGCAGTATTTT. Translated, it gives CASSLIGTSGRADTQYF.

The rearrangement uses TRBV9 and TRBJ1-4, with TRBD1 as a possible D gene (6 bases). V dropped 0 bases and J dropped 3 bases, with 12 bases sitting between them. The CDR3 runs 16 residues. Germline V lookup: CDR1 SGDLS, CDR2 YYNGEE. The CDR3 DNA reads as TGTGCCAGCAGCGTAGGAGCGGGGGCGGCTAATGAAAAACTGTTTTTT. It yields the protein CASSVGAGAANEKLFF.

CDR3 residues: CASSQDSRVEETQYF. CDR3 DNA: TGCGCCAGCAGCCAAGATTCCAGGGTCGAAGAGACCCAGTACTTC. This chain connects TRBV4-1 to TRBJ2-5, with TRBD1 as a possible D gene (5 bases). Germline CDR1 MGHRA, CDR2 YSYEKL. The CDR3 consists of 15 residues. V was trimmed by 0 bases and J by 3 bases, leaving 11 bases between them.

This clone has a handful of counts. The rearrangement links TRBV29-1 to TRBJ1-2; D is undetermined. This CDR3 contains 12 residues. Deletions cut 3 bases from V and 9 bases from J, with 14 bases between. Germline V CDR1 and CDR2: SQVTM, ANQGSEA. CDR3 sequence (DNA): TGCAGCGTTGATGGCACGCTGGGGAGCTACACCTTC. This sequence encodes CSVDGTLGSYTF.

The genes are TRBV7-2 and TRBJ2-1, with D perhaps given as TRBD1 or TRBD2 (5 bases each). CDR1 is SGHTA and CDR2 is FQGNSA in the germline V gene. Trimming removed 1 base from V and 8 bases from J, with 12 bases in between. CDR3 length: 14 amino acids. This chain's CDR3 is CASSLVGVSDEQFF. The DNA for the CDR3 is TGTGCCAGCAGCTTAGTGGGGGTTTCGGATGAGCAGTTCTTC.

V usage is TRBV11-1 and J usage is TRBJ2-3, with D possibly being TRBD2 (5 bases). The V and J ends lost 4 bases and 4 bases respectively, with 9 bases between them. CDR3 length: 13 residues. Germline values: CDR1 SGHAT, CDR2 FQDESV (reference sequence). The CDR3 reads CASSSPGADTQYF. DNA of the CDR3: TGTGCCAGCAGCTCTCCCGGGGCAGATACGCAGTATTTT.

The rearrangement joins TRBV5-6 to TRBJ1-6; the D is unclear. This CDR3 is built from 12 residues. CDR1 and CDR2 from the germline V gene are SGHDT and YYEEEE. The V end was cut by 3 bases, the J end by 10 bases, with 8 bases between. CDR3 nucleotides: TGTGCCAGCAGCTATAACGAATCACCCCTCCACTTT. Translating it yields CASSYNESPLHF. The whole variable domain, filled in from reference TRBV5-6 and TRBJ1-6, reads DAGVTQSPTHLIKTRGQQVTLRCSPKSGHDTVSWYQQALGQGPQFIFQYYEEEERQRGNFPDRFSGHQFPNYSSELNVNALLLGDSALYLCASSYNESPLHFGNGTRLTVT.

This chain connects TRBV19 to TRBJ2-3, with 7 nucleotides matching TRBD1. Germline V lookup: CDR1 LNHDA, CDR2 SQIVND (reference sequence). The trim removed 7 bases at V and 5 bases at J, leaving 15 bases unmatched. This CDR3 has 16 residues. CDR3 coding DNA: TGTGCCAGTACCAGTCAGGGGGACCCTAGTGAAGATACGCAGTATTTT. This codes for CASTSQGDPSEDTQYF.

In regard to this clone: One end of the junction is discordant with germline, which a read error may explain. The CDR3, as DNA: TGCGCCAGCAGTCAAGACAGGGTGAGAGCTGAAGCTTTCTTT. It translates to CASSQDRVRAEAFF. The V and J genes are TRBV4-3 and TRBJ1-1; TRBD1 aligns across 7 bases. Germline CDR1 LGHNA, CDR2 YSLEER. The CDR3 totals 14 residues.

The gene calls are TRBV29-1 and TRBJ1-1, with D unclear. V lost 4 bases and J 0 bases, leaving 9 bases between the germline ends. There are 13 residues in the CDR3. Germline CDR1 is SQVTM and CDR2 is ANQGSEA. The CDR3 sequence: CSVAGLMNTEAFF. In DNA form, the CDR3 reads TGCAGCGTTGCTGGACTAATGAACACTGAAGCTTTCTTT.

This clone was seen a single time. Relative to the germline gene, one junction end is altered; a read error may explain this. V is TRBV7-7 and J is TRBJ2-7, with 7 bases that match TRBD1. The CDR3 consists of 14 residues. The germline gives CDR1 SSHAT, CDR2 FNYEAQ (reference sequence). The CDR3 sequence is CASSSTGFGDEQYF. CDR3 in DNA: TGTGCTAGCAGCTCGACAGGGTTCGGCGACGAGCAGTACTTC.

The genes are TRBV5-1 and TRBJ2-2, with D unclear. Trimming pared 3 bases from V and 0 bases from J, leaving 12 bases between. This CDR3 region has 16 residues. The germline gives CDR1 SGHRS, CDR2 YFSETQ. CDR3 residues: CASSSGLGTNTGELFF. The CDR3, as DNA: TGCGCCAGCAGCTCTGGTCTGGGTACGAACACCGGGGAGCTGTTTTTT.

The rearrangement joins TRBV28 to TRBJ2-5; tentative D call: TRBD1 (6 bases). Trimming left V 4 bases short and J 3 bases short, with 9 bases between. The CDR3 loop spans 13 amino acids. Germline V gene sequence: CDR1 MDHEN, CDR2 SYDVKM. The CDR3 DNA reads as TGTGCCAGCAGTTGGGCAGGGGAAGAGACCCAGTACTTC. This translates into CASSWAGEETQYF.

The rearrangement joins TRBV27 to TRBJ2-1, with unresolved D. With 3 bases removed from V and 8 bases from J, the gap between germline ends came to 11 bases. CDR1 MNHEY and CDR2 SMNVEV come from the germline V gene (reference sequence). The CDR3 spans 13 residues. The CDR3 region is CASSFSRLYEQFF. In DNA form, the CDR3 reads TGTGCCAGCAGTTTCTCCCGATTATATGAGCAGTTCTTC.

The CDR3 protein is CASRPGAGPYGYTF. The CDR3 DNA reads as TGTGCCAGCAGACCCGGGGCGGGACCATATGGCTACACCTTC. J is TRBJ1-2 and V is TRBV27; tentative D call: TRBD1 (5 bases). CDR1 is MNHEY, CDR2 SMNVEV, per germline (reference sequence). With 6 bases removed from V and 5 bases from J, the gap between germline ends came to 16 bases. The CDR3 consists of 14 residues.

This chain uses TRBV18 with TRBJ1-1, with D possibly TRBD1 on 6 matching bases. CDR1 is KGHSH and CDR2 is LQKENI in the germline V gene. The CDR3 totals 17 residues. V dropped 1 base and J dropped 0 bases, with 15 bases sitting between them. DNA for the CDR3: TGTGCCAGCTCACCACTTCCGACAGGATCCATGAACACTGAAGCTTTCTTT. Translation gives CASSPLPTGSMNTEAFF.

This clone was counted between two and nine times. CDR3 residues: CASSLLGNSNQPQHF. CDR3 nucleotide sequence: TGTGCCAGCAGCCTACTGGGTAATAGCAATCAGCCCCAGCATTTT. The chain recombines TRBV28 with TRBJ1-5; D call uncertain. Germline V CDR1 and CDR2: MDHEN, SYDVKM. The CDR3 runs 15 residues. V lost 6 bases and J 0 bases, leaving 12 bases between the germline ends.

V and J are TRBV9 and TRBJ1-2; D is possibly TRBD1 (6 bases). The germline V and J ends were trimmed by 2 bases and 0 bases, with 8 bases remaining between them. Per germline, CDR1 SGDLS and CDR2 YYNGEE. The CDR3 extends over 14 amino acids. The DNA for the CDR3 is TGTGCCAGCAGCGTTGCAGGGGCTAACTATGGCTACACCTTC. Its protein product is CASSVAGANYGYTF.

The chain couples TRBV29-1 to TRBJ2-1; the match to TRBD1 covers 7 bases. This CDR3 is 13 amino acids long. Germline V gives CDR1 SQVTM, CDR2 ANQGSEA. After removal of 4 bases from V and 7 bases from J, the junction contained 7 bases not matched to a gene. The CDR3 loop is CSVGGQARNEQFF. CDR3 nucleotide sequence: TGCAGCGTTGGAGGACAGGCCAGAAATGAGCAGTTCTTC.

The rearrangement joins TRBV11-2 to TRBJ1-6; TRBD1 aligns across 7 bases. CDR3 size: 15 residues. V was pared by 5 bases and J by 7 bases, with 8 bases of the junction left unmatched. The germline gives CDR1 SGHAT, CDR2 FQNNGV. In DNA form, the CDR3 reads TGTGCCAGCAGCCCGGTGACAGGGTTGAATTCACCCCTCCACTTT. It codes for CASSPVTGLNSPLHF.

The CDR3 bases are TGCGCCAGCAGCTTAGGACAGCCCCCAGATACGCAGTATTTT. It yields the protein CASSLGQPPDTQYF. V is TRBV5-1 and J is TRBJ2-3; perhaps TRBD1 as D (6 bases). Germline CDR1 and CDR2: SGHRS and YFSETQ. This CDR3 contains 14 residues. V lost 2 bases to trimming and J lost 4 bases, with 11 bases between them. Together with reference TRBV5-1 and TRBJ2-3, the CDR3 gives the full variable domain: KAGVTQTPRYLIKTRGQQVTLSCSPISGHRSVSWYQQTPGQGLQFLFEYFSETQRNKGNFPGRFSGRQFSNSRSEMNVSTLELGDSALYLCASSLGQPPDTQYFGPGTRLTVL.

The chain employs TRBV13 and TRBJ2-7; 7 bases align to TRBD2. V lost 2 bases to trimming and J lost 8 bases; unmatched junction nucleotides: 6. The germline CDR1 and CDR2 sequences are PRHDT and FYEKMQ (reference sequence). This CDR3 is 13 amino acids long. DNA of the CDR3: TGTGCCAGCAGCTTACGATCGGGGGGACAGCAGTACTTC. This sequence encodes CASSLRSGGQQYF.